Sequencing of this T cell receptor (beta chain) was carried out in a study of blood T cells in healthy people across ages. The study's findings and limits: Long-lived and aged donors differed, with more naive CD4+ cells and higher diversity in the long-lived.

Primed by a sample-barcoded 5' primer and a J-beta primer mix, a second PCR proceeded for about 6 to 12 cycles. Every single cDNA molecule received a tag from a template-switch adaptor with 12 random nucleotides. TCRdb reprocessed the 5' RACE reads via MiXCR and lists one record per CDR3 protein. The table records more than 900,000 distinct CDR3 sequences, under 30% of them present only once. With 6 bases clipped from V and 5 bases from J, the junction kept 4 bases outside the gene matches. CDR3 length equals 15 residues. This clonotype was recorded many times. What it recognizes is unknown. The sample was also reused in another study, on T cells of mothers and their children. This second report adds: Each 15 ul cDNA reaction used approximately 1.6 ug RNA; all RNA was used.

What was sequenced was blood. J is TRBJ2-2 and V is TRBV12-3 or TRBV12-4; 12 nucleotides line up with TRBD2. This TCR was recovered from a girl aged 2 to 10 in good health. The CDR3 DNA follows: TGTGCCAGCAGGGAGACTAGCGGGAGAACCGGGGAGCTGTTTTTT. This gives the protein CASRETSGRTGELFF.